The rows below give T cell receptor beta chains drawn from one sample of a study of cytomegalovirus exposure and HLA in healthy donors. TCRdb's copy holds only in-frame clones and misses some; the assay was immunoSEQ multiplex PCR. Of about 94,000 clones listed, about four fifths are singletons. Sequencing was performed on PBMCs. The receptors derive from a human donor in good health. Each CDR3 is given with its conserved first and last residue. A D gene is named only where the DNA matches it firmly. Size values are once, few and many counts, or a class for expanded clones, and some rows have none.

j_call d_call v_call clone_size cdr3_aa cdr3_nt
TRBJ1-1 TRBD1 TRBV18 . CASSQRQGEAFF TGTGCCAGCTCACAACGACAGGGTGAAGCTTTCTTT
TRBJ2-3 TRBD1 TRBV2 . CASSPGTGSLGTDTQYF TGTGCCAGCAGTCCCGGGACAGGGAGTCTTGGCACAGATACGCAGTATTTT
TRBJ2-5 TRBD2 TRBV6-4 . CASSDPGERGGQETQYF TGTGCCAGCAGTGATCCGGGGGAGCGGGGGGGCCAAGAGACCCAGTACTTC
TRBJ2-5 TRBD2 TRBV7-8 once CASSLVPSGRTQYF TGTGCCAGCAGCTTAGTCCCTAGCGGCAGGACCCAGTACTTC
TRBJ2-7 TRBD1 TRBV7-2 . CASRFGTGVYEQYF TGTGCCAGCAGGTTCGGGACAGGGGTTTACGAGCAGTACTTC
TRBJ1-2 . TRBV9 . CASSVASGGGYTF TGTGCCAGCAGCGTAGCCTCCGGGGGAGGCTACACCTTC
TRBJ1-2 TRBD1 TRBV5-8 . CASRPGQGRLEGYTF TGTGCCAGCAGGCCGGGACAGGGACGATTGGAGGGCTACACCTTC
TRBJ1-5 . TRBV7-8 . CASSQGNSNQPQHF TGTGCCAGCTCCCAGGGGAATAGCAATCAGCCCCAGCATTTT
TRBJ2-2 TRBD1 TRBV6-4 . CASSPGQANTGELFF TGTGCCAGCAGCCCGGGACAGGCGAACACCGGGGAGCTGTTTTTT
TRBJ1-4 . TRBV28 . CASSPAGGSEKLFF TGTGCCAGCAGCCCGGCAGGTGGCAGTGAAAAACTGTTTTTT
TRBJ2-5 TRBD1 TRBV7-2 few CASSWTGRETQYF TGTGCCAGCAGCTGGACAGGGCGGGAGACCCAGTACTTC
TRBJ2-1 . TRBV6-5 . CASSRPGVGYNEQFF TGTGCCAGCAGCCGACCGGGGGTCGGCTACAATGAGCAGTTCTTC
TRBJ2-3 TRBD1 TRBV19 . CASSIRQGAVTDTQYF TGTGCCAGTAGTATACGACAGGGGGCAGTCACAGATACGCAGTATTTT
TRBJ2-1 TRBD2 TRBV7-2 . CASSPSAWSGTTYNEQFF TGTGCCAGCAGCCCTTCGGCGTGGAGCGGGACCACCTACAATGAGCAGTTCTTC
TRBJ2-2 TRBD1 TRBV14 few CASKGTGSGTGELFF TGTGCCAGCAAGGGGACAGGCAGCGGAACCGGGGAGCTGTTTTTT
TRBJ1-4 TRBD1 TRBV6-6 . CASSRRGTNEKLFF TGTGCCAGCAGCCGCAGGGGGACTAATGAAAAACTGTTTTTT
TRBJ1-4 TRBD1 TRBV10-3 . CAISPGQAGEKLFF TGTGCCATCAGCCCCGGACAGGCAGGTGAAAAACTGTTTTTT
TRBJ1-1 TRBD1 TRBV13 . CASSRKGQLNTEAFF TGTGCCAGCAGCCGAAAGGGACAGCTAAACACTGAAGCTTTCTTT
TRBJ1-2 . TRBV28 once CASSPSNYGYTF TGTGCCAGCAGTCCGTCTAACTATGGCTACACCTTC
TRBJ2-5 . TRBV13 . CASSPYDRDSETQYF TGTGCCAGCAGCCCCTACGACAGGGACTCGGAGACCCAGTACTTC
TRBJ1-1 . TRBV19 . CASSIMRNTEAFF TGTGCCAGTAGTATCATGAGGAACACTGAAGCTTTCTTT
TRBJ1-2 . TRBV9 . CASSPRPDINYGYTF TGTGCCAGCAGCCCCCGACCAGACATAAACTATGGCTACACCTTC
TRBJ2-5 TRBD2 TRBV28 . CASTWAGREETQYF TGTGCCAGCACCTGGGCAGGGAGGGAAGAGACCCAGTACTTC
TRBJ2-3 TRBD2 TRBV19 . CASSLAGGSGDTQYF TGTGCCAGTAGTTTAGCGGGGGGTTCCGGAGATACGCAGTATTTT
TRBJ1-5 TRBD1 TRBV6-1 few CASSEDRGNQPQHF TGTGCCAGCAGTGAAGACAGGGGGAATCAGCCCCAGCATTTT
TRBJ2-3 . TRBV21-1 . CASDQEREGGTDTQYF TGTGCCAGCGACCAAGAGCGGGAGGGAGGCACAGATACGCAGTATTTT
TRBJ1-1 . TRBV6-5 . CASSYSGRANTEAFF TGTGCCAGCAGTTACTCGGGCAGGGCCAACACTGAAGCTTTCTTT
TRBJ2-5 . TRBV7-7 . CASGGLRSQETQYF TGTGCTAGCGGAGGACTACGATCCCAAGAGACCCAGTACTTC
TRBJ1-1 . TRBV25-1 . CASRARDGGGEAFF TGTGCCAGCAGGGCCCGGGACGGGGGAGGGGAAGCTTTCTTT
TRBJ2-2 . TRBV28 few CASINPAGRNTGELFF TGTGCCAGCATCAACCCGGCAGGGCGCAACACCGGGGAGCTGTTTTTT
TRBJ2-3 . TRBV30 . CAWSVGHSTDTQYF TGTGCCTGGAGTGTGGGACACAGCACAGATACGCAGTATTTT
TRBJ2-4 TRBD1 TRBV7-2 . CASSLAQGSKNIQYF TGTGCCAGCAGCTTAGCACAGGGGTCCAAAAACATTCAGTACTTC
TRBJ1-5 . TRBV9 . CASSATGLNQPQHF TGTGCCAGCAGCGCGACAGGTCTCAATCAGCCCCAGCATTTT
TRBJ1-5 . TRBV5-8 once CASSFGSPGQPQHF TGTGCCAGCAGCTTCGGTTCTCCAGGGCAGCCCCAGCATTTT
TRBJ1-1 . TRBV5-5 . CASSLSAGNTEAFF TGTGCCAGCAGCTTGAGCGCGGGGAACACTGAAGCTTTCTTT
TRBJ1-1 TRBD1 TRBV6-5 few CASRSRTGAFEAFF TGTGCCAGCAGATCGAGGACAGGGGCTTTCGAAGCTTTCTTT
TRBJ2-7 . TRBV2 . CASSEQPGDYEQYF TGTGCCAGCAGTGAGCAACCCGGTGACTACGAGCAGTACTTC
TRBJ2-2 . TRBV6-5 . CASSYARPGAGELFF TGTGCCAGCAGTTACGCCCGACCAGGTGCCGGGGAGCTGTTTTTT
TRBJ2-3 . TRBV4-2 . CASSHGSGDTQYF TGTGCCAGCAGCCACGGTTCCGGAGATACGCAGTATTTT
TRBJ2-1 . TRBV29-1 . CSVGPGVGGLSSYNEQFF TGCAGCGTCGGACCCGGAGTAGGCGGGTTGAGCTCCTACAATGAGCAGTTCTTC
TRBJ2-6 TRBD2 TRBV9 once CASSPREGSGANVLTF TGTGCCAGCAGCCCCCGGGAGGGGTCTGGGGCCAACGTCCTGACTTTC
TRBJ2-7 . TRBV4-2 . CASSYRFGAEQYF TGTGCCAGCAGCTATAGATTTGGAGCCGAGCAGTACTTC
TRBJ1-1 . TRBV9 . CASSVGQKNTEAFF TGTGCCAGCAGCGTAGGGCAGAAGAACACTGAAGCTTTCTTT
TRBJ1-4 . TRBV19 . CASSIATGFNEKLFF TGTGCCAGTAGTATCGCGACAGGTTTCAATGAAAAACTGTTTTTT
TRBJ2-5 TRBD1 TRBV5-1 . CASSPTGGSRQETQYF TGCGCCAGCAGCCCCACAGGGGGCAGTCGGCAAGAGACCCAGTACTTC
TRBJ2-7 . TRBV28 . CASSSPRTLYEQYF TGTGCCAGCAGCTCGCCCAGAACCCTCTACGAGCAGTACTTC
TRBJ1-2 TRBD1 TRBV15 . CATSWTGTSYGYTF TGTGCCACCAGCTGGACAGGGACGTCCTATGGCTACACCTTC
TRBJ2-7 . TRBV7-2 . CASSPLSRGWEQYF TGTGCCAGCAGCCCCCTCTCCAGGGGCTGGGAGCAGTACTTC
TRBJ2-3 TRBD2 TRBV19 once CASSPNSGISTDTQYF TGTGCCAGTAGCCCTAATAGCGGGATTAGCACAGATACGCAGTATTTT
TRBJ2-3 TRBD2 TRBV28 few CASSPSPGLGTSTDTQYF TGTGCCAGCAGTCCCTCCCCCGGACTAGGGACCTCCACAGATACGCAGTATTTT
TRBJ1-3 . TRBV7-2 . CASIPTPSSGNTIYF TGTGCCAGCATCCCGACTCCAAGCTCTGGAAACACCATATATTTT
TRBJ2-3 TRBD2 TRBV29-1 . CSPKGLAGESDTQYF TGCAGCCCCAAAGGTCTAGCGGGAGAGTCAGATACGCAGTATTTT
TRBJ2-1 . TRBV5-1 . CASSLSGSYNEQFF TGCGCCAGCAGCTTATCAGGATCCTACAATGAGCAGTTCTTC
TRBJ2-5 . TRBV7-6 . CASSLPGQETQYF TGTGCCAGCAGCTTACCGGGGCAAGAGACCCAGTACTTC
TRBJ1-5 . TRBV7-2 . CASSLNGRVGQPQHF TGTGCCAGCAGCTTAAATGGCAGGGTGGGGCAGCCCCAGCATTTT
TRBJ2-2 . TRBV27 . CASRAPGELFF TGTGCCAGTCGAGCCCCCGGGGAGCTGTTTTTT
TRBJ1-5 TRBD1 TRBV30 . CAWSPGQGVNQPQHF TGTGCCTGGAGCCCGGGACAGGGTGTGAATCAGCCCCAGCATTTT
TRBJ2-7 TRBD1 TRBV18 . CASSPLPGQTSYEQYF TGTGCCAGCTCACCGCTCCCGGGACAGACCTCCTACGAGCAGTACTTC
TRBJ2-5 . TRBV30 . CAWNSGEETQYF TGTGCCTGGAACTCGGGGGAAGAGACCCAGTACTTC